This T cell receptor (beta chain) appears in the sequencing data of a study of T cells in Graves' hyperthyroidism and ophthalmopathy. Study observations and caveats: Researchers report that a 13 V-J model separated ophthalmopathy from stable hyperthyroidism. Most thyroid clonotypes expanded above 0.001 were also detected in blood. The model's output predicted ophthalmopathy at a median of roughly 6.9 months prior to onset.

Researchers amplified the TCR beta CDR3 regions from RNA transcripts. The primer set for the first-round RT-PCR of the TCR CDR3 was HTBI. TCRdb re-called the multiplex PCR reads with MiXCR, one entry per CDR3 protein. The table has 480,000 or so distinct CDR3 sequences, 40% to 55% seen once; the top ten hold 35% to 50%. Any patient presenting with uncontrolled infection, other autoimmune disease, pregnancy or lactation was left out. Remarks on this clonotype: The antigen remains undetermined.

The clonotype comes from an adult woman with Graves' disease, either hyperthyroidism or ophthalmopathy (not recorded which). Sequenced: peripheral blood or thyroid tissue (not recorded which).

The CDR3 loop is CSVYGQGKHEQYF. The CDR3 DNA follows: TGCAGCGTCTACGGTCAGGGGAAGCACGAGCAGTACTTC. This rearrangement joins TRBV29-1 to TRBJ2-7; D possibly corresponds to TRBD1 (6 bases). CDR1 is SQVTM and CDR2 is ANQGSEA in the germline V gene. Trimming stripped 6 bases from V and 5 bases from J, with 17 bases between. The CDR3 runs to 13 residues.